The present TCR beta chain was sequenced within a study of shared clonotypes between healthy human individuals. Germline CDR1 SQVTM, CDR2 ANQGSEA. V lost 3 bases, J lost 4 bases, and 15 bases lay in between. This CDR3 comprises 15 residues. With unsorted samples, genomic DNA was obtained from tens of millions of PBMCs. Several immunoSEQ 96-well plates shared each subset's DNA, each plate a replicate. Only in-frame clones appear in the TCRdb table, and some are missing; sequencing was by immunoSEQ multiplex PCR. The sample shows about half a million clones, around 79% of them seen only once. The receptor comes from a woman in her thirties or forties in good health. Some clones in this sample may be carry-over from other donors' samples. The chain uses TRBV29-1 and TRBJ2-2; a possible D gene is TRBD2 (6 bases). The material sequenced was PBMCs. DNA for the CDR3: TGCAGCGTTGAGGGGCGGGCCGGGGGCACCGGGGAGCTGTTTTTT. It translates to CSVEGRAGGTGELFF.